The following is a T cell receptor beta chain sequence with its context. What it recognizes is unknown. The sample's treatment: around 19 received Ad26.COV2.S at low or high dose, single or two shots; about five received placebo; per-sample allocation not given. Samples analyzed were those drawn on day 63 after the first vaccine or placebo injection. Trimming took off 3 bases at V and 1 base at J, with 8 bases between the two ends. The length of the CDR3 is 14 residues. The V gene's germline CDR1 is MDHEN and CDR2 SYDVKM. The sample originates from a study of Ad26.COV2.S vaccination and SARS-CoV-2 variants. Study results and caveats: Comparable non-spike TCR breadth was observed in vaccine and placebo recipients.

Libraries were prepared by immunoSEQ multiplex PCR; TCRdb keeps only in-frame clonotypes and omits some of them. Among about 400,000 clones, 70% to 90% were seen once, and the ten largest hold 1.9%. The sequence derives from a person between 18 and 65 years old who received the Ad26.COV2.S COVID-19 vaccine or a placebo. This chain uses TRBV28 with TRBJ2-3; D is ambiguous. Sequences were derived from peripheral blood, sampled in a trial of Ad26.COV2.S vaccine versus placebo. The CDR3 nucleotides are TGTGCCAGCAGTTTCGGAGTCCGCACAGATACGCAGTATTTT. Translation gives CASSFGVRTDTQYF.